Below are 30 T cell receptor beta chains sequenced from a single sample in a study of OX40 agonist ivuxolimab in advanced cancers. This table comes from immunoSEQ multiplex PCR, and its TCRdb copy is limited to in-frame clones, with some not included. The sample comprises about 28,000 clones, roughly 83% of which are singletons, and about a quarter rests with the top ten. Sequencing used CD4+ or CD8+ T cells sorted from blood, obtained in a trial of the OX40 agonist ivuxolimab. The origin of the receptors is an adult with an advanced solid tumor such as melanoma, head and neck, liver or kidney cancer.

This clone was found a few times. The chain couples TRBV15 to TRBJ1-4; TRBD1 might be the D (6 bases). V was clipped by 1 base and J by 6 bases, with 12 bases between them. Per germline, CDR1 LNHNV and CDR2 YYDKDF (reference sequence). The CDR3 extends over 15 amino acids. In DNA, the CDR3 is TGTGCCACCAGCAGAGTGGTACAGGGTGATGAAAAACTGTTTTTT. Its protein product is CATSRVVQGDEKLFF.

This chain connects TRBV11-3 to TRBJ2-1; tentatively, D is TRBD1 (6 bases). From germline, CDR1 is SGHNT and CDR2 YENEEA. V lost 1 base, J lost 4 bases, and 14 bases lay in between. This CDR3 is 16 amino acids long. CDR3 DNA: TGTGCCAGCAGCTTAGTGGCAGGGGCTCCGTACAATGAGCAGTTCTTC. This translates into CASSLVAGAPYNEQFF.

The chain is built from TRBV18 and TRBJ1-3, with D uncertain. Germline CDR1 and CDR2: KGHSH and LQKENI. The V and J ends lost 5 bases and 0 bases respectively, with 11 bases between them. The CDR3 consists of 15 residues. In DNA form, the CDR3 reads TGTGCCAGCTCAGTGGACGTCGACTCTGGAAACACCATATATTTT. This codes for CASSVDVDSGNTIYF.

The J gene is TRBJ2-7, the V gene TRBV2; D may be TRBD1 or TRBD2 (5 bases each). The CDR3 covers 14 residues. The V end lost 1 base, the J end lost 0 bases, and 7 bases lay between the germline ends. Germline CDR1 reads SNHLY; CDR2 reads FYNNEI. CDR3 amino acids: CASSEGGTSYEQYF. The CDR3 DNA reads as TGTGCCAGCAGTGAAGGGGGGACCTCCTACGAGCAGTACTTC.

The chain joins TRBV5-4 to TRBJ2-1, with D unresolved. Germline loops: CDR1 SGHNT, CDR2 YYREEE (reference sequence). Trimming left V 4 bases short and J 5 bases short, with 4 bases between. CDR3 size: 11 residues. The DNA for the CDR3 is TGTGCCAGCAGCGTCGACAATGAGCAGTTCTTC. Protein sequence: CASSVDNEQFF.

This chain connects TRBV4-1 to TRBJ2-7; 9 positions agree with TRBD1. Trimming took 4 bases from V and 3 from J; bases not matched to a gene: 7. Germline-derived CDR1 and CDR2 are MGHRA and YSYEKL. The CDR3 length is 15 residues. The CDR3 protein is CASSPGTGFVYEQYF. CDR3 bases: TGCGCCAGCAGCCCCGGGACAGGGTTTGTCTACGAGCAGTACTTC.

The chain is built from TRBV27 and TRBJ2-4; D unresolved. The CDR3 is 13 residues long. Trimming cost V 5 bases and J 4 bases, with 9 bases left between them. Germline values: CDR1 MNHEY, CDR2 SMNVEV (reference sequence). CDR3 residues: CASSTAGKNIQYF. The CDR3 DNA reads TGTGCCAGCAGTACGGCAGGAAAAAACATTCAGTACTTC.

Only one count was recorded for this clone. The chain couples TRBV28 to TRBJ1-6, with D perhaps TRBD1 (5 bases). The germline CDR1 and CDR2 sequences are MDHEN and SYDVKM. The V end lost 7 bases, the J end lost 4 bases, and 11 bases lay between the germline ends. CDR3 length equals 14 residues. CDR3 nucleotide sequence: TGTGCCAGCAACTTTAGGGGTTATAATTCACCCCTCCACTTT. This translates into CASNFRGYNSPLHF.

The V call is TRBV5-1, the J call TRBJ2-7; D is tentatively TRBD1 or TRBD2 (5 bases each). This CDR3 is 15 amino acids long. With 4 bases removed from V and 6 bases from J, the gap between germline ends came to 20 bases. Per the germline V gene, CDR1 is SGHRS and CDR2 is YFSETQ. For the CDR3, the DNA is TGCGCCAGCAGCGGGCCTCGAGGGGCTGAGGGCGAGCAGTACTTC. Translated: CASSGPRGAEGEQYF.

Comment on this clone: Other DNA sequences in this specimen translate into the identical CDR3. The chain is built from TRBV6-5 and TRBJ2-7; D is ambiguous. Germline CDR1 and CDR2: MNHEY and SVGAGI. The V and J ends lost 0 bases and 2 bases respectively, with 11 bases between them. CDR3 length: 15 amino acids. CDR3 bases: TGTGCCAGCAGTTACTCTCTCGACTCAGCCTACGAGCAGTACTTC. Translated: CASSYSLDSAYEQYF.

This chain connects TRBV5-1 to TRBJ2-7; D is unclear. The CDR3 is 14 residues long. V lost 1 base to trimming and J lost 3 bases, with 11 bases between them. The germline CDR1 and CDR2 sequences are SGHRS and YFSETQ. CDR3 sequence reads: CASSLLPTGYEQYF. The CDR3 nucleotides read TGCGCCAGCAGCTTGTTACCGACCGGCTACGAGCAGTACTTC.

This sequence joins TRBV4-1 and TRBJ2-1, with D perhaps TRBD1 or TRBD2 (5 bases each). This CDR3 has 15 amino acids. V was shortened by 3 bases and J by 4 bases, with 13 bases between the two germline ends. Germline assignment: CDR1 MGHRA and CDR2 YSYEKL. DNA of the CDR3: TGCGCCAGCAGCCAGCTTGAGGGGCCGTACAATGAGCAGTTCTTC. This gives the protein CASSQLEGPYNEQFF.

This clone is deemed medium-sized. This chain joins TRBV14 and TRBJ1-1; D unresolved. V lost 7 bases and J lost 4, with 13 bases in between. The CDR3 has 13 residues. Germline V lookup: CDR1 SGHDN, CDR2 FVKESK. CDR3 amino acids: CASKVGVSTEAFF. The CDR3 region has the DNA TGTGCCAGCAAGGTTGGGGTGAGCACTGAAGCTTTCTTT.

CDR3 DNA: TGTGCCAGCAGTGAAGCGCGTGAGGACGTTTACGAGCAGTACTTC. Protein sequence: CASSEAREDVYEQYF. The V gene is TRBV2, the J gene TRBJ2-7; D is undetermined. The CDR3 runs to 15 residues. Between the trimmed V and J ends, which lost 0 bases and 4 bases, there was a span of 13 bases. Germline V gives CDR1 SNHLY, CDR2 FYNNEI.

The chain employs TRBV29-1 and TRBJ1-1; 7 nucleotides line up with TRBD1. Losses at the gene ends were 7 bases for V and 5 bases for J; bases not matched to a gene: 7. Germline V gene sequence: CDR1 SQVTM, CDR2 ANQGSEA. This CDR3 has 12 amino acids. The CDR3 sequence is CSATGMGTEAFF. Written as DNA, the CDR3 is TGCAGCGCGACAGGGATGGGGACTGAAGCTTTCTTT.

V and J are TRBV5-1 and TRBJ2-3, with D unclear. Germline V gene sequence: CDR1 SGHRS, CDR2 YFSETQ. CDR3 length: 15 amino acids. The V end was cut by 0 bases, the J end by 2 bases, with 10 bases between. CDR3 nucleotides: TGCGCCAGCAGCTTGGAGGGTGCGCACACAGATACGCAGTATTTT. It encodes CASSLEGAHTDTQYF.

The count of this clone is one. The rearrangement uses TRBV2 and TRBJ1-2; perhaps TRBD1 as D (6 bases). Germline V gene data show CDR1 as SNHLY and CDR2 as FYNNEI. The CDR3 length is 14 residues. Trimming shortened V by 3 bases and J by 8 bases, and 16 bases separated the two germline ends. The chain's CDR3 is CASSDSQGLEGYTF. The CDR3 nucleotides read TGTGCCAGCAGTGATTCCCAGGGGCTGGAAGGCTACACCTTC.

J is TRBJ2-2 and V is TRBV19, with D tentatively TRBD1 (5 bases). CDR1 LNHDA and CDR2 SQIVND come from the germline V gene (reference sequence). V dropped 6 bases and J dropped 5 bases, with 10 bases sitting between them. CDR3 size: 13 residues. The CDR3 here is CASRPGFTGELFF. The CDR3 bases are TGTGCCAGTAGGCCAGGGTTTACCGGGGAGCTGTTTTTT.

This clone has more than one count but fewer than ten. One end of the junction is discordant with germline, which a read error may explain. The chain links TRBV7-7 to TRBJ2-7; maybe TRBD2 (5 bases). This CDR3 contains 13 residues. Germline V gives CDR1 SSHAT, CDR2 FNYEAQ (reference sequence). CDR3 residues: CASSCPGRRTGNF. In DNA, the CDR3 is TGTGCCAGCAGCTGCCCGGGTCGTAGGACGGGAAACTTC.

The V gene is TRBV19, the J gene TRBJ2-2; D tentatively reads TRBD1 or TRBD2 (5 bases each). This CDR3 is built from 14 residues. Germline V gives CDR1 LNHDA, CDR2 SQIVND (reference sequence). V was pared by 10 bases and J by 0 bases, with 12 bases between. The CDR3: CATNWGPNTGELFF. For the CDR3, the DNA is TGTGCCACCAATTGGGGACCGAACACCGGGGAGCTGTTTTTT.

The V call is TRBV19, the J call TRBJ2-7; the match to TRBD1 covers 11 bases. The CDR3 is 13 residues long. CDR1 is LNHDA and CDR2 is SQIVND in the germline V gene (reference sequence). V shed 8 bases, J shed 4 bases, and the junction held 4 bases outside the gene matches. The CDR3 here is CASVGQGGYEQYF. CDR3 nucleotides: TGTGCCAGTGTGGGACAGGGGGGATACGAGCAGTACTTC.

This rearrangement joins TRBV15 to TRBJ2-2; D is undetermined. Germline CDR1 is LNHNV and CDR2 is YYDKDF (reference sequence). The CDR3 sequence is 17 residues long. V was trimmed by 1 base and J by 4 bases, leaving 16 bases between them. The CDR3 region is CATSRGDTSRSTGELFF. CDR3 in DNA: TGTGCCACCAGCAGAGGAGACACCTCGAGATCCACCGGGGAGCTGTTTTTT.

The genes are TRBV28 and TRBJ2-7; TRBD2 matches 8 bases. This CDR3 spans 14 amino acids. Looked up from germline, CDR1 is MDHEN and CDR2 is SYDVKM. J lost 5 bases, V lost 5 bases, and 8 bases had no gene match. The CDR3: CASSTGLVGHEQYF. The CDR3 bases are TGTGCCAGCAGTACGGGACTAGTTGGACACGAGCAGTACTTC.

This clone is medium-sized within its sample. This rearrangement joins TRBV7-9 to TRBJ1-2; the D gene is possibly TRBD1 (5 bases). V lost 5 bases, J lost 8 bases, and 24 bases lay in between. In germline, CDR1 is SEHNR, CDR2 FQNEAQ (reference sequence). CDR3 length: 16 residues. CDR3 coding DNA: TGTGCCAGCAGCAGCGCATTGGGGGATCGGGATGAGGGCTACACCTTC. Translating it yields CASSSALGDRDEGYTF.

This clone turned up a few times. The chain couples TRBV4-2 to TRBJ2-2, with TRBD2 matching 9 bases. Germline CDR1 is LGHNA and CDR2 is YNFKEQ. The CDR3 spans 15 residues. The ends lost 1 base at V and 6 bases at J; junction bases unmatched: 3. The CDR3 DNA reads as TGTGCCAGCAGCCAAGCTGGCGGGAGGGCCGGGGAGCTGTTTTTT. Residues: CASSQAGGRAGELFF.

The chain recombines TRBV23-1 with TRBJ2-1, with 12 bases lining up with TRBD2. TRBV23-1 qualifies as an ORF whose function is uncertain. V dropped 2 bases and J dropped 3; count of bases not matched to a gene: 11. The CDR3 totals 19 residues. The DNA for the CDR3 is TGCGCCAGCAGTCAACTAAAATTGGGACTAGCGGGTAACTACAATGAGCAGTTCTTC. As protein: CASSQLKLGLAGNYNEQFF.

This sequence joins TRBV6-5 and TRBJ1-2; maybe TRBD1 (5 bases). V lost 1 base, J lost 2 bases, and 11 bases lay in between. Germline V CDR1 and CDR2: MNHEY, SVGAGI. CDR3 length equals 15 residues. CDR3 nucleotide sequence: TGTGCCAGCAGTTACTTGGGACCGTCGAACTATGGCTACACCTTC. This gives the protein CASSYLGPSNYGYTF.

This clone came up once. The chain links TRBV6-1 to TRBJ1-1; no definite D call. The CDR3 sequence is 13 residues long. With 7 bases removed from V and 1 base from J, the gap between germline ends came to 10 bases. Per the germline V gene, CDR1 is MNHNS and CDR2 is SASEGT. The CDR3 DNA is TGTGCCAGCAAGGTTCGTGGGAACACTGAAGCTTTCTTT. Translating gives CASKVRGNTEAFF.

The CDR3: CASSSSGWAGETQYF. In DNA form, the CDR3 reads TGTGCCAGCAGCAGTAGCGGGTGGGCTGGAGAGACCCAGTACTTC. J is TRBJ2-5 and V is TRBV7-2; 7 nucleotides align to TRBD2. CDR3 length: 15 amino acids. The V gene end was trimmed by 5 bases and the J gene end by 4 bases; junction bases not matched to a gene: 10. CDR1 and CDR2 (germline): SGHTA, FQGNSA.

The chain links TRBV5-8 to TRBJ1-2; 9 bases are shared with TRBD1. The CDR3 consists of 18 residues. The germline gives CDR1 SGHTS, CDR2 YDEGEE. The trim removed 3 bases at V and 2 bases at J, leaving 14 bases unmatched. This CDR3 is CASSSLSSWGQGNYGYTF. DNA for the CDR3: TGTGCCAGCAGCTCCCTATCTAGCTGGGGACAGGGAAACTATGGCTACACCTTC.